The 32 T cell receptor beta chains below all came from one sample that was sequenced in a study of shared clonotypes between healthy human individuals. Clones were read by immunoSEQ multiplex PCR, and TCRdb kept only the in-frame ones, dropping some. Among more than 2,000,000 clones listed, 90% to 95% were seen once. What was sequenced was naive CD4+ T cells sorted from blood. The subset denotes: CD45RA+ positively selected. All receptors derive from a man between 18 and 35 years old in good health.

CDR3 region: CASSPPGTGGRDEQYF. The CDR3 DNA reads as TGTGCCAGCTCACCACCGGGGACAGGGGGACGGGACGAGCAGTACTTC. The V gene is TRBV18, the J gene TRBJ2-7, with 11 bases lining up with TRBD1. V lost 0 bases to trimming and J lost 5 bases; unmatched junction nucleotides: 6. Per the germline V gene, CDR1 is KGHSH and CDR2 is LQKENI. The CDR3 runs to 16 residues. The full variable domain, rest sourced from reference TRBV18 and TRBJ2-7, is NAGVMQNPRHLVRRRGQEARLRCSPMKGHSHVYWYRQLPEEGLKFMVYLQKENIIDESGMPKERFSAEFPKEGPSILRIQQVVRGDSAAYFCASSPPGTGGRDEQYFGPGTRLTVT.

The chain uses TRBV28 and TRBJ1-2, with D perhaps TRBD1 (5 bases). The length of the CDR3 is 16 residues. Deletions cut 2 bases from V and 4 bases from J, with 17 bases between. The germline CDR1 and CDR2 sequences are MDHEN and SYDVKM. CDR3 DNA: TGTGCCAGCAGTTTAAGGACAAGGGCCCTCCTCTATGGCTACACCTTC. Its protein product is CASSLRTRALLYGYTF.

CDR3 bases: TGTGCCAGCAGCTTAGATTTAGGGAGTAGCAATCAGCCCCAGCATTTT. It yields the protein CASSLDLGSSNQPQHF. This chain joins TRBV7-9 and TRBJ1-5; D ambiguous. V gave up 1 base and J gave up 0 bases, with 10 bases separating them. CDR3 length equals 16 residues. The germline CDR1 and CDR2 sequences are SEHNR and FQNEAQ (reference sequence).

The gene calls are TRBV7-3 and TRBJ2-5; tentatively, D is TRBD2 (5 bases). This CDR3 spans 13 amino acids. V was clipped by 5 bases and J by 5 bases, with 12 bases between them. Germline V lookup: CDR1 SGHTA, CDR2 FQGTGA. The CDR3 DNA is TGTGCCAGCAGCCCGCTCTCGGGGGAGACCCAGTACTTC. It is translated as CASSPLSGETQYF. Variable domain in full (rest from reference TRBV7-3 and TRBJ2-5): GAGVSQTPSNKVTEKGKYVELRCDPISGHTALYWYRQSLGQGPEFLIYFQGTGAADDSGLPNDRFFAVRPEGSVSTLKIQRTERGDSAVYLCASSPLSGETQYFGPGTRLLVL.

This rearrangement joins TRBV2 to TRBJ2-7, with a weak D call TRBD2 (6 bases). The CDR3 has 14 residues. Trimming shortened V by 4 bases and J by 0 bases, and 10 bases separated the two germline ends. The germline CDR1 and CDR2 sequences are SNHLY and FYNNEI. CDR3 nucleotides: TGTGCCAGCAGTGGCGAGACTAGCTCCTACGAGCAGTACTTC. It specifies CASSGETSSYEQYF.

The J gene is TRBJ1-4, the V gene TRBV28; 10 bases line up with TRBD1. The CDR3 has 15 residues. Germline-derived CDR1 and CDR2 are MDHEN and SYDVKM. Germline trimming cut 5 bases from V and 0 bases from J; bases unmatched to any gene: 0. The CDR3, as DNA: TGTGCCAGCAGTGGACAGGGGGCAACTAATGAAAAACTGTTTTTT. Its protein product is CASSGQGATNEKLFF.

The CDR3 nucleotides are TGCGCCAGCAGCGCGGGAGCCCCGGGGAATGAGCAGTTCTTC. It codes for CASSAGAPGNEQFF. The chain is built from TRBV5-1 and TRBJ2-1; TRBD2 agrees at 7 bases. The J segment lost 7 bases and the V segment lost 4 bases, leaving 8 bases of the junction unmatched. This CDR3 is built from 14 residues. Germline CDR1 is SGHRS and CDR2 is YFSETQ.

This clone was detected once. The CDR3 DNA follows: TGCGCCAGCAGTGAGACGGGGGGGAAACAAGAGACCCAGTACTTC. Its protein is CASSETGGKQETQYF. This rearrangement joins TRBV10-1 to TRBJ2-5; TRBD2 aligns across 8 bases. This CDR3 region has 15 residues. Germline values: CDR1 WNHNN, CDR2 SYGVQD (reference sequence). V was pared by 2 bases and J by 2 bases, with 4 bases of the junction left unmatched.

CDR3 DNA: TGCGCCAGCAGTGGCCGAGGGGGACTTAGCACAGATACGCAGTATTTT. Protein sequence: CASSGRGGLSTDTQYF. This chain connects TRBV10-1 to TRBJ2-3; D possibly uses TRBD1 or TRBD2 (6 bases each). The V gene's germline CDR1 is WNHNN and CDR2 SYGVQD (reference sequence). The CDR3 extends over 16 amino acids. The ends were cut back, 4 bases at V and 0 bases at J, with 14 bases in the middle.

This clone appeared a single time. This chain links TRBV6-1 with TRBJ1-1; D call uncertain. V dropped 4 bases and J dropped 4 bases, with 16 bases sitting between them. The CDR3 is made up of 15 amino acids. Per germline, CDR1 MNHNS and CDR2 SASEGT. CDR3 sequence reads: CASSGPPPGSTEAFF. DNA for the CDR3: TGTGCCAGCAGTGGGCCCCCACCGGGGTCCACTGAAGCTTTCTTT.

The rearrangement joins TRBV10-3 to TRBJ1-2, with TRBD1 as a possible D gene (6 bases). In germline, CDR1 is ENHRY, CDR2 SYGVKD. The CDR3 covers 12 residues. Trimming removed 10 bases at V and 4 bases at J, with 13 bases between. CDR3 sequence (DNA): TGTGCCAGCGGACAGACCAGCTATGGCTACACCTTC. Its translation: CASGQTSYGYTF.

This chain uses TRBV28 with TRBJ2-5; possibly TRBD1 or TRBD2 for D (5 bases each). CDR1 and CDR2 from the germline V gene are MDHEN and SYDVKM. CDR3 length equals 12 residues. Trimming took 5 bases from V and 4 from J, leaving 8 bases between them. The CDR3 spells CASSRDRETQYF. Written as DNA, the CDR3 is TGTGCCAGCAGTCGGGACCGAGAGACCCAGTACTTC.

The V and J genes are TRBV14 and TRBJ2-7; 7 bases are a match to TRBD2. The CDR3 has 14 amino acids. Germline values: CDR1 SGHDN, CDR2 FVKESK. J lost 6 bases, V lost 4 bases, and 9 bases had no gene match. The CDR3 sequence is CASSRLGGVPEQYF. As DNA, the CDR3 is TGTGCCAGCAGCCGCCTGGGGGGGGTGCCCGAGCAGTACTTC. Based on the CDR3 plus reference TRBV14 and TRBJ2-7, the full variable domain is EAGVTQFPSHSVIEKGQTVTLRCDPISGHDNLYWYRRVMGKEIKFLLHFVKESKQDESGMPNNRFLAERTGGTYSTLKVQPAELEDSGVYFCASSRLGGVPEQYFGPGTRLTVT.

On this clone itself: The sample contains more than one DNA sequence encoding this CDR3. The rearrangement uses TRBV7-9 and TRBJ2-3; 9 bases match TRBD1. Per germline, CDR1 SEHNR and CDR2 FQNEAQ (reference sequence). The CDR3 totals 16 residues. J lost 2 bases, V lost 5 bases, and 8 bases had no gene match. The CDR3 DNA follows: TGTGCCAGCAGCCCAGGGGGACAGGGTGTCACAGATACGCAGTATTTT. Amino acid sequence: CASSPGGQGVTDTQYF. The full variable domain, rest sourced from reference TRBV7-9 and TRBJ2-3, is DTGVSQNPRHKITKRGQNVTFRCDPISEHNRLYWYRQTLGQGPEFLTYFQNEAQLEKSRLLSDRFSAERPKGSFSTLEIQRTEQGDSAMYLCASSPGGQGVTDTQYFGPGTRLTVL.

This chain connects TRBV2 to TRBJ2-5, with D unresolved. This CDR3 region has 15 residues. The V end lost 5 bases, the J end lost 3 bases, and 16 bases lay between the germline ends. The germline gives CDR1 SNHLY, CDR2 FYNNEI. The DNA of the CDR3 is TGTGCCAGCAGTTCATTAAGGCAGGATAAAGAGACCCAGTACTTC. Its protein is CASSSLRQDKETQYF.

This chain joins TRBV4-1 and TRBJ1-6, with D perhaps TRBD1 (5 bases). From germline, CDR1 is MGHRA and CDR2 YSYEKL. The CDR3 totals 16 residues. Trimming cost V 1 base and J 4 bases, with 11 bases left between them. The CDR3 coding sequence is TGCGCCAGCAGCCAAGGATCGGGGCGATATAATTCACCCCTCCACTTT. This encodes CASSQGSGRYNSPLHF.

The chain uses TRBV6-1 and TRBJ1-3; TRBD1 might be the D (5 bases). CDR1 MNHNS and CDR2 SASEGT come from the germline V gene. Trimming took off 2 bases at V and 7 bases at J, with 9 bases between the two ends. This CDR3 region has 13 residues. The CDR3 protein is CASSETRVNTIYF. CDR3 DNA sequence: TGTGCCAGCAGTGAAACCAGGGTGAACACCATATATTTT.

Only one count was recorded for this clone. The CDR3 is CASSSNSGRGAYEQYF. The CDR3 region has the DNA TGTGCCAGCAGCTCCAATAGCGGGAGGGGTGCCTACGAGCAGTACTTC. This sequence joins TRBV11-2 and TRBJ2-7; 11 bases match TRBD2. The V gene's germline CDR1 is SGHAT and CDR2 FQNNGV. CDR3 size: 16 residues. J gave up 2 bases and V 4 bases, and 7 bases lay outside the gene matches.

The chain combines TRBV30 with TRBJ2-1; the D is unclear. The germline CDR1 and CDR2 sequences are GTSNPN and SVGIG (reference sequence). V dropped 1 base and J dropped 6 bases, with 13 bases sitting between them. There are 14 residues in the CDR3. CDR3 sequence reads: CAWSGSAGPNEQFF. CDR3 bases: TGTGCCTGGAGTGGATCTGCAGGACCCAATGAGCAGTTCTTC.

This clone showed up just once. V and J are TRBV19 and TRBJ2-1, with a tentative D call TRBD1 (5 bases). The CDR3 loop spans 13 amino acids. V was shortened by 4 bases and J by 8 bases, with 12 bases between the two germline ends. Germline V gene lookup returns CDR1 LNHDA and CDR2 SQIVND (reference sequence). Here the CDR3 DNA reads TGTGCCAGTAGTAACCTCCAGGGCCATGAGCAGTTCTTC. As protein: CASSNLQGHEQFF.

Of note for this clone: The identical CDR3 is also encoded by other nucleotide sequences in the sample. CDR3 in amino acids: CASRTQGNTGELFF. CDR3 coding DNA: TGTGCCAGTAGAACCCAGGGGAACACCGGGGAGCTGTTTTTT. The gene calls are TRBV19 and TRBJ2-2; possible D gene TRBD1, 5 bases. Trimming pared 6 bases from V and 1 base from J, leaving 9 bases between. The CDR3 consists of 14 residues. The germline V gene encodes CDR1 LNHDA and CDR2 SQIVND (reference sequence). Variable domain in full (rest from reference TRBV19 and TRBJ2-2): DGGITQSPKYLFRKEGQNVTLSCEQNLNHDAMYWYRQDPGQGLRLIYYSQIVNDFQKGDIAEGYSVSREKKESFPLTVTSAQKNPTAFYLCASRTQGNTGELFFGEGSRLTVL.

The rearrangement joins TRBV29-1 to TRBJ2-2, with 7 nucleotides matching TRBD1. CDR3 length equals 15 residues. Germline V gives CDR1 SQVTM, CDR2 ANQGSEA. After removal of 8 bases from V and 0 bases from J, the junction contained 9 bases not matched to a gene. The DNA of the CDR3 is TGCAGCATCGCGACTGGGACAGCGAACACCGGGGAGCTGTTTTTT. It yields the protein CSIATGTANTGELFF.

This clone showed up just once. The chain uses TRBV4-2 and TRBJ2-1; TRBD1 is a possible D gene (5 bases). V lost 0 bases and J 0 bases, leaving 9 bases between the germline ends. CDR1 is LGHNA, CDR2 YNFKEQ, per germline. The CDR3 totals 16 residues. The CDR3 DNA reads TGTGCCAGCAGCCAAGATGGGGCAAGCTCCTACAATGAGCAGTTCTTC. Translation gives CASSQDGASSYNEQFF.

The rearrangement links TRBV28 to TRBJ2-1; D gene uncertain. Trimming stripped 4 bases from V and 6 bases from J, with 13 bases between. The CDR3 runs to 14 residues. The germline V gene encodes CDR1 MDHEN and CDR2 SYDVKM. The CDR3 protein is CASSSPTPINEQFF. The CDR3 DNA sequence: TGTGCCAGCAGTTCCCCCACCCCTATCAATGAGCAGTTCTTC.

V is TRBV21-1 and J is TRBJ2-5; TRBD1, the table's D call, was not compared with the DNA. TRBV21-1 is marked as a pseudogene. This CDR3 is built from 11 residues. The CDR3 spells CAGDRLETQYF. CDR3 DNA: TGTGCCGGAGACAGATTAGAGACCCAGTACTTC.

CDR3 nucleotide sequence: TGTGCCGGAAAAATGACAGGAATCCAAGAGACCCAGTACTTC. This codes for CAGKMTGIQETQYF. The rearrangement links TRBV6-1 to TRBJ2-5, with D tentatively TRBD1 (6 bases). V was pared by 11 bases and J by 1 base, with 17 bases between. The CDR3 consists of 14 residues. Looked up from germline, CDR1 is MNHNS and CDR2 is SASEGT.

Only a few counts were recorded for this clone. The chain employs TRBV6-1 and TRBJ1-1, with D perhaps matching TRBD1 (5 bases). The CDR3 contains 13 residues. The germline gives CDR1 MNHNS, CDR2 SASEGT. Trimming cost V 2 bases and J 4 bases, with 8 bases left between them. CDR3 nucleotides: TGTGCCAGCAGTGAACGGGGGGGCACTGAAGCTTTCTTT. Translated: CASSERGGTEAFF.

Concerning this clone: At the DNA level, this CDR3 is encoded by other sequences in the same sample as well. The J gene is TRBJ2-5, the V gene TRBV9, with TRBD2 identical over 7 bases. Trimming cost V 0 bases and J 5 bases; bases outside gene matches: 4. This CDR3 spans 14 amino acids. The germline V gene has CDR1 SGDLS and CDR2 YYNGEE. The DNA of the CDR3 is TGTGCCAGCAGCGTAGATGGGGGAGGGGAGACCCAGTACTTC. Translating it yields CASSVDGGGETQYF.

This chain connects TRBV18 to TRBJ2-5, with 13 bases aligning to TRBD2. The CDR3 has 15 residues. V lost 6 bases to trimming and J lost 5 bases; unmatched junction nucleotides: 6. CDR1 is KGHSH and CDR2 is LQKENI in the germline V gene. CDR3 loop: CASSRTSGGLETQYF. The DNA of the CDR3 is TGTGCCAGCTCCCGGACTAGCGGGGGTTTGGAGACCCAGTACTTC.

V is TRBV5-1 and J is TRBJ1-1; D is unresolved. With 4 bases removed from V and 2 bases from J, the gap between germline ends came to 12 bases. The CDR3 has 14 amino acids. Germline CDR1 and CDR2: SGHRS and YFSETQ. The CDR3 nucleotides are TGCGCCAGCAGCCCCGGAGACCATAACACTGAAGCTTTCTTT. Amino acid sequence: CASSPGDHNTEAFF.

The rearrangement uses TRBV28 and TRBJ1-5; TRBD1 aligns across 7 bases. Losses at the gene ends were 3 bases for V and 2 bases for J; bases not matched to a gene: 10. The CDR3 consists of 17 residues. Germline CDR1 MDHEN, CDR2 SYDVKM. CDR3 sequence (DNA): TGTGCCAGCAGTTTCGATTCTAGGGGGCTGGGCAATCAGCCCCAGCATTTT. It yields the protein CASSFDSRGLGNQPQHF.

The chain employs TRBV7-9 and TRBJ2-2, with 7 bases lining up with TRBD1. The CDR3 covers 14 residues. CDR1 and CDR2 from the germline V gene are SEHNR and FQNEAQ (reference sequence). With V trimmed by 10 bases and J by 5 bases, 10 bases remained unmatched. The CDR3 DNA is TGTGCCACCTCGACAGGGCTGGAAACCGGGGAGCTGTTTTTT. This gives the protein CATSTGLETGELFF.